The clone carrying this T cell receptor beta chain is a singleton in its sample. This sample was taken from a study of cytotoxic CD8 clonotypes in ibrutinib-treated CLL. Clones were read by immunoSEQ multiplex PCR, and TCRdb kept only the in-frame ones, dropping some. This sample has roughly 150,000 clones; around 84% occur once, and the top ten carry roughly 1.9%. The material was PBMCs, obtained after 12 months of ibrutinib treatment. The sequence was obtained from a human donor with chronic lymphocytic leukemia.

The CDR3 is CASKVEYGYTF. The DNA for the CDR3 is TGTGCCAGCAAGGTGGAATATGGCTACACCTTC. The genes are TRBV28 and TRBJ1-2, with D uncertain. The CDR3 is 11 residues long. The germline V gene has CDR1 MDHEN and CDR2 SYDVKM. The V gene lost 7 bases and the J gene lost 5 bases, with 8 bases spanning the gap.